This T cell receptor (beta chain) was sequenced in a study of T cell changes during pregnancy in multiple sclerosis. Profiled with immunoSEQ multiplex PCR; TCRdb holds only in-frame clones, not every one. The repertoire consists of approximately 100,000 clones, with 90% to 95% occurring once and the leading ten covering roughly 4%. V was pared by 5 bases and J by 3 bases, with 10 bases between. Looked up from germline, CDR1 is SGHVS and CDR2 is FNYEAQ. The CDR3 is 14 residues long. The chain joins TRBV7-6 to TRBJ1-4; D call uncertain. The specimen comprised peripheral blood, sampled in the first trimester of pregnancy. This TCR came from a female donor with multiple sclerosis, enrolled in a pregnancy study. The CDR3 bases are TGTGCCAGCAGCGCCGCGAACGCTAATGAAAAACTGTTTTTT. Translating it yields CASSAANANEKLFF.